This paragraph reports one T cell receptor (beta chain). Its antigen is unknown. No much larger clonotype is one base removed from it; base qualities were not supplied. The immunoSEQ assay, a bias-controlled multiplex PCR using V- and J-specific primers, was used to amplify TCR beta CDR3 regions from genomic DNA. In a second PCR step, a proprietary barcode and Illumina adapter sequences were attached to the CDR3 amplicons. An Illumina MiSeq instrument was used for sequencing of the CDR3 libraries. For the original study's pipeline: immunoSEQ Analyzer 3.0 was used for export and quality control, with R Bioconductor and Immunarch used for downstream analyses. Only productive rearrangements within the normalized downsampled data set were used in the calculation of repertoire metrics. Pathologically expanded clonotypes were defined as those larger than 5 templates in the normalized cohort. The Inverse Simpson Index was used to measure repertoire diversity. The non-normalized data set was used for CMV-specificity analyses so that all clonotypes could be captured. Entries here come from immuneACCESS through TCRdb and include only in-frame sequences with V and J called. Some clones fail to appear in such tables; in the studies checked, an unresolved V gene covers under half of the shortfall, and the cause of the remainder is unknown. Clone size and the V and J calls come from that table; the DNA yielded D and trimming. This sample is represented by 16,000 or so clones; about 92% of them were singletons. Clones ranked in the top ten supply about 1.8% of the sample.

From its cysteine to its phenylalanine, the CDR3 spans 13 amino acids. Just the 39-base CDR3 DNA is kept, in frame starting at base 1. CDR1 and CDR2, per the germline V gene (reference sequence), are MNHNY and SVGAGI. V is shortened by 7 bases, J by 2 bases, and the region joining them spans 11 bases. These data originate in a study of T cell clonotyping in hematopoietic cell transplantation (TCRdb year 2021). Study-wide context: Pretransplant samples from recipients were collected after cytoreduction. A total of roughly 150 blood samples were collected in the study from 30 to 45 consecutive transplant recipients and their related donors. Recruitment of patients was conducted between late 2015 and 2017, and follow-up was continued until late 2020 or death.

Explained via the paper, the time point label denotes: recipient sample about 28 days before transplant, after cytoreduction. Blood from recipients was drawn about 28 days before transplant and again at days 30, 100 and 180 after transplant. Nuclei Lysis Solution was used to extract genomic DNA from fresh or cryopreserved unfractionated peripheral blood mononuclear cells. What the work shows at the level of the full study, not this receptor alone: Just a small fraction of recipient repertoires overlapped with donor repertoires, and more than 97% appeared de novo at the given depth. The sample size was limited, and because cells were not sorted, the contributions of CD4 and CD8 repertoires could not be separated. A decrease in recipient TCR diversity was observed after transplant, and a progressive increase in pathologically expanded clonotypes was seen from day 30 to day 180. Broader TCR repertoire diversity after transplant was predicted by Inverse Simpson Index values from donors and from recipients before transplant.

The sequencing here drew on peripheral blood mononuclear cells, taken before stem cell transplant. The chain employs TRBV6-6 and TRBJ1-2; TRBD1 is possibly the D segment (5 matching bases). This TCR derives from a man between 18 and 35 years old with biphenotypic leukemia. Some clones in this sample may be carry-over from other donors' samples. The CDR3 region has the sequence CASTLGQNYGYTF. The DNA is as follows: TGTGCCAGCACCCTGGGGCAAAACTATGGCTACACCTTC.